One T cell receptor beta chain is described in this entry. The sample is drawn from a study of blood T cell repertoires in COVID-19. Study information: Samples came from the United States, Italy and Spain, spanning acute and convalescent COVID-19.

V was trimmed by 0 bases and J by 0 bases, leaving 3 bases between them. This CDR3 comprises 13 residues. Germline V CDR1 and CDR2: SGHTS, YDEGEE. Profiling relied on immunoSEQ multiplex PCR, and the TCRdb table lists in-frame clones only, not all of them. The table lists 250,000 to 300,000 clones, 85% to 90% of them singletons. Cohorts were assigned according to the clinical history that participants reported. Sample: PBMCs or T cells enriched from blood (not recorded which). The gene calls are TRBV5-8 and TRBJ1-1, with D unclear. The source is a man between 18 and 29 years old who had recovered from COVID-19. CDR3 sequence (DNA): TGTGCCAGCAGCTTGGGGCTGAACACTGAAGCTTTCTTT. Translation gives CASSLGLNTEAFF.